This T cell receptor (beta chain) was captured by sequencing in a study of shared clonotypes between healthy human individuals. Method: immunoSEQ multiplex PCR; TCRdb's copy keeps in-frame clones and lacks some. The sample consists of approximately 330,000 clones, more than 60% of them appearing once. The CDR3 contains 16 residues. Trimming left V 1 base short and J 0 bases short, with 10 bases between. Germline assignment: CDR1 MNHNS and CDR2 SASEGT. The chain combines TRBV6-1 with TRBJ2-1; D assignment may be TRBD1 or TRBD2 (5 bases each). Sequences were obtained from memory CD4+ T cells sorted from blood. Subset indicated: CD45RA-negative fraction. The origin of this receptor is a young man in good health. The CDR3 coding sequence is TGTGCCAGCAGTGAAGGGGGGTTCGGCTCCTACAATGAGCAGTTCTTC. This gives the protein CASSEGGFGSYNEQFF.